The 17 T cell receptor beta chains in this list originate from one sample, sequenced in a study of somatic mutations in cytotoxic T cells in rheumatoid arthritis. Here immunoSEQ multiplex PCR was the method, and the copy in TCRdb shows in-frame clones only, minus some. Of roughly 35,000 clones listed, roughly four fifths are singletons. The sequencing input was CD8+ T cells sorted from blood. These TCRs come from a man aged 35-49 years in good health.

The gene calls are TRBV7-3 and TRBJ2-2; 7 nucleotides align to TRBD2. The CDR3 is 13 amino acids. Germline V gene sequence: CDR1 SGHTA, CDR2 FQGTGA. Trimming took 5 bases from V and 4 from J; bases not matched to a gene: 1. This chain's CDR3 is CASSPGGTGELFF. In DNA, the CDR3 is TGTGCCAGCAGCCCGGGGGGCACCGGGGAGCTGTTTTTT.

The chain uses TRBV25-1 and TRBJ2-1, with 8 bases matching TRBD1. Germline trimming cut 5 bases from V and 4 bases from J; bases unmatched to any gene: 7. This CDR3 has 15 amino acids. Germline V gives CDR1 MGHDK, CDR2 SYGVNS. The CDR3 is CASSTGQGGYNEQFF. In DNA, the CDR3 is TGTGCCAGCAGTACTGGACAGGGTGGATACAATGAGCAGTTCTTC. Filled out from reference TRBV25-1 and TRBJ2-1, the complete variable domain reads EADIYQTPRYLVIGTGKKITLECSQTMGHDKMYWYQQDPGMELHLIHYSYGVNSTEKGDLSSESTVSRIRTEHFPLTLESARPSHTSQYLCASSTGQGGYNEQFFGPGTRLTVL.

The chain couples TRBV28 to TRBJ1-1; no reliable D call. Trimming took 3 bases from V and 0 from J, leaving 8 bases between them. The germline V gene encodes CDR1 MDHEN and CDR2 SYDVKM. This CDR3 has 14 amino acids. CDR3 coding DNA: TGTGCCAGCAGTTTTCCACGGATGAACACTGAAGCTTTCTTT. It specifies CASSFPRMNTEAFF.

The chain is built from TRBV11-2 and TRBJ2-1, with D unclear. Germline V lookup: CDR1 SGHAT, CDR2 FQNNGV. The germline V and J ends were trimmed by 0 bases and 12 bases, with 9 bases remaining between them. This CDR3 is 12 amino acids long. CDR3: CASSLDLGWQFF. The CDR3 bases are TGTGCCAGCAGCTTAGACCTCGGATGGCAGTTCTTC.

Only one count was recorded for this clone. V usage is TRBV5-1 and J usage is TRBJ2-7; TRBD2 might be the D (5 bases). The CDR3 sequence is 13 residues long. Germline V lookup: CDR1 SGHRS, CDR2 YFSETQ. Trimming took 0 bases from V and 7 from J, leaving 11 bases between them. The CDR3 DNA reads TGCGCCAGCAGCTTGGAGGACTTCGGGGAGCAGTACTTC. As protein: CASSLEDFGEQYF. The entire variable domain, with the rest obtained from reference TRBV5-1 and TRBJ2-7, is as follows: KAGVTQTPRYLIKTRGQQVTLSCSPISGHRSVSWYQQTPGQGLQFLFEYFSETQRNKGNFPGRFSGRQFSNSRSEMNVSTLELGDSALYLCASSLEDFGEQYFGPGTRLTVT.

The V and J genes are TRBV28 and TRBJ2-5, with a possible D match to TRBD1 (6 bases). The V and J ends lost 2 bases and 4 bases respectively, with 14 bases between them. The CDR3 loop spans 15 amino acids. CDR1 is MDHEN, CDR2 SYDVKM, per germline. The CDR3 DNA sequence: TGTGCCAGCAGTTTAGGCACAGGGTTCGGAGAGACCCAGTACTTC. Its translation: CASSLGTGFGETQYF.

V gene TRBV29-1 combines with J gene TRBJ2-5; 8 nucleotides line up with TRBD2. The DNA end is a closer match to TRBJ2-7, so the J assignment may be wrong. CDR1 SQVTM and CDR2 ANQGSEA come from the germline V gene. This CDR3 is built from 14 residues. CDR3 amino acids: CSVEGVAGSYEQYF. The CDR3 nucleotides are TGCAGCGTTGAGGGGGTAGCGGGGTCCTACGAGCAGTACTTC.

This clone has a handful of counts. V gene TRBV4-1 combines with J gene TRBJ1-5, with D perhaps matching TRBD1 (5 bases). Germline values: CDR1 MGHRA, CDR2 YSYEKL. This CDR3 has 15 residues. The V and J ends lost 0 bases and 5 bases respectively, with 11 bases between them. CDR3 coding DNA: TGCGCCAGCAGCCAAGATCCAGGAGGGGATCAGCCCCAGCATTTT. The encoded protein is CASSQDPGGDQPQHF.

This clone was seen only once. J is TRBJ2-1 and V is TRBV7-9; D is ambiguous. V gave up 5 bases and J gave up 5 bases, with 10 bases separating them. This CDR3 is built from 13 residues. Germline CDR1 reads SEHNR; CDR2 reads FQNEAQ (reference sequence). CDR3 in amino acids: CASSPVPNNEQFF. CDR3 DNA sequence: TGTGCCAGCAGCCCCGTACCCAACAATGAGCAGTTCTTC.

The V gene is TRBV27, the J gene TRBJ2-7; maybe TRBD2 (5 bases). Germline CDR1 reads MNHEY; CDR2 reads SMNVEV (reference sequence). This CDR3 has 16 amino acids. The V end was cut by 5 bases, the J end by 4 bases, with 21 bases between. CDR3 in amino acids: CASSRPGVSGIYEQYF. CDR3 sequence (DNA): TGTGCCAGCAGTCGCCCCGGGGTCTCCGGGATTTACGAGCAGTACTTC.

The genes are TRBV28 and TRBJ1-2, with D perhaps matching TRBD1 (5 bases). CDR3 length equals 15 residues. Deletions cut 3 bases from V and 5 bases from J, with 16 bases between. Germline-derived CDR1 and CDR2 are MDHEN and SYDVKM. CDR3 sequence: CASSLFRDQLYGYTF. The CDR3 nucleotides read TGTGCCAGCAGTTTGTTCAGGGACCAGCTTTATGGCTACACCTTC.

The rearrangement links TRBV6-4 to TRBJ2-3; a weak D match, TRBD2 (5 bases). The CDR3 has 16 amino acids. CDR1 and CDR2 from the germline V gene are MRHNA and SNTAGT. Trimming removed 5 bases from V and 3 bases from J, with 18 bases in between. The CDR3 loop reads CASSPSEGGVTDTQYF. CDR3 DNA sequence: TGTGCCAGCAGTCCCTCCGAGGGCGGCGTAACAGATACGCAGTATTTT.

This clone was seen a few times. The chain employs TRBV9 and TRBJ1-1, with 11 bases lining up with TRBD1. CDR1 is SGDLS and CDR2 is YYNGEE in the germline V gene. The CDR3 loop spans 15 amino acids. The V segment lost 3 bases and the J segment 4 bases; nucleotides outside the gene matches: 5. The CDR3 reads CASSEGTGGATEAFF. In DNA, the CDR3 is TGTGCCAGCAGCGAGGGGACAGGGGGGGCCACTGAAGCTTTCTTT.

This clone was seen a single time. CDR3 DNA: TGTGCCAGCAGCGTAGCTTCAAGTACCGGGACAGTCTCCTACGAGCAGTACTTC. It is translated as CASSVASSTGTVSYEQYF. The chain recombines TRBV9 with TRBJ2-7; 7 nucleotides agree with TRBD1. The CDR3 extends over 18 amino acids. CDR1 is SGDLS and CDR2 is YYNGEE in the germline V gene. With V trimmed by 0 bases and J by 0 bases, 12 bases remained unmatched.

The J gene is TRBJ1-2, the V gene TRBV6-5; D not certain. CDR1 and CDR2 (germline): MNHEY, SVGAGI. The ends were cut back, 5 bases at V and 0 bases at J, with 13 bases in the middle. The CDR3 has 15 amino acids. Here the CDR3 reads CASSLLGPANYGYTF. The CDR3 bases are TGTGCCAGCAGTCTCCTCGGGCCTGCTAACTATGGCTACACCTTC.

CDR3 loop: CASSLLTSGRVNTQYF. The CDR3, as DNA: TGTGCCAGCAGCCTACTGACTAGCGGGAGGGTGAATACGCAGTATTTT. J is TRBJ2-3 and V is TRBV7-8; 14 nucleotides align to TRBD2. After removal of 5 bases from V and 7 bases from J, the junction contained 8 bases not matched to a gene. CDR1 and CDR2 from the germline V gene are SGHVS and FQNEAQ. CDR3 length: 16 residues. Filled out from reference TRBV7-8 and TRBJ2-3, the complete variable domain reads GAGVSQSPRYKVAKRGQDVALRCDPISGHVSLFWYQQALGQGPEFLTYFQNEAQLDKSGLPSDRFFAERPEGSVSTLKIQRTQQEDSAVYLCASSLLTSGRVNTQYFGPGTRLTVL.

This chain uses TRBV6-5 with TRBJ1-1, with D unresolved. This CDR3 has 13 residues. Trimming removed 2 bases from V and 4 bases from J, with 8 bases in between. Germline V gene sequence: CDR1 MNHEY, CDR2 SVGAGI. The DNA of the CDR3 is TGTGCCAGCAGTTACCGAGCAAGCACTGAAGCTTTCTTT. Protein: CASSYRASTEAFF.